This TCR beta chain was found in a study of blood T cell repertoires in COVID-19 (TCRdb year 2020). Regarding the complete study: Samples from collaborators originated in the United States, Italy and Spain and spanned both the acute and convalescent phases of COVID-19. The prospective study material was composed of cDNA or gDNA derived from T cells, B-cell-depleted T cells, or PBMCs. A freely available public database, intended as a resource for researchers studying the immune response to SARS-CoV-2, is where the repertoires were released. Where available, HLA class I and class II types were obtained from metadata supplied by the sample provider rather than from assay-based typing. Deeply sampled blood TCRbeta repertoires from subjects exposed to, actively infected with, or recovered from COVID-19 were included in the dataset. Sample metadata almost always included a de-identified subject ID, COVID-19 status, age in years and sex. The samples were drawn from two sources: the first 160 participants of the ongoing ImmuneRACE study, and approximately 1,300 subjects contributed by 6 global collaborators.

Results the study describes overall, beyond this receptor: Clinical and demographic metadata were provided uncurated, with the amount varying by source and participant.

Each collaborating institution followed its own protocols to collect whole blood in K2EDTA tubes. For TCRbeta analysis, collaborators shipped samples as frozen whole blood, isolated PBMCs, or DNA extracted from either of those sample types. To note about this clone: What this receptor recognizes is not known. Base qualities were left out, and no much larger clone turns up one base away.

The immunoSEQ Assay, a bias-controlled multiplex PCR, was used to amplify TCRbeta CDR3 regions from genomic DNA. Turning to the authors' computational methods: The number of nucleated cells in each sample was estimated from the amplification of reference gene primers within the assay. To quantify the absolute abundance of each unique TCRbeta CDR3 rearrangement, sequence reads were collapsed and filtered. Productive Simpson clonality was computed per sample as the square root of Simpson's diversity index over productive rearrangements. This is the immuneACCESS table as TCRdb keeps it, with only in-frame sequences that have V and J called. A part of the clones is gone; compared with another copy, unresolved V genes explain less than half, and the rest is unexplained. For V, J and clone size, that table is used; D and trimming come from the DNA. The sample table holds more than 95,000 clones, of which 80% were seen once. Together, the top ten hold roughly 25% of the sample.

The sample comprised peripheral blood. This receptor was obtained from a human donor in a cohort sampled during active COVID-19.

The CDR3 here reads CASSLGALVEQGGELFF. The nucleotide sequence is given as TGCGCCAGCAGCCTGGGCGCGCTGGTCGAGCAGGGCGGGGAGCTGTTTTTT. In this chain, TRBV5-1 is recombined with TRBJ2-2; matching of 5 bases hints at TRBD1 as the D gene. The CDR3 contains 17 residues, cysteine and phenylalanine counted. The DNA shown is the 51-base CDR3, in frame from base 1. Trimming costs V 4 bases and J 7 bases, and their ends lie 23 bases apart. CDR1 and CDR2, looked up from the germline V gene, are SGHRS and YFSETQ.